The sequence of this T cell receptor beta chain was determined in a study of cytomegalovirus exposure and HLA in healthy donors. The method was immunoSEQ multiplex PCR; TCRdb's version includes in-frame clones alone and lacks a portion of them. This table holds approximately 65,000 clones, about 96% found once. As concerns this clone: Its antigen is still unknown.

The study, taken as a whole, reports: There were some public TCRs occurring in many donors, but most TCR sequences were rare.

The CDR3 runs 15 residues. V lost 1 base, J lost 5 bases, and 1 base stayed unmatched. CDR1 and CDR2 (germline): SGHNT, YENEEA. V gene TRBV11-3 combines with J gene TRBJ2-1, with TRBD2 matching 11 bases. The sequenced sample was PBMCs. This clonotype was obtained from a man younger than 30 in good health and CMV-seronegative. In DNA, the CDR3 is TGTGCCAGCAGCTTAGGACTAGCGGGGAACAATGAGCAGTTCTTC. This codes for CASSLGLAGNNEQFF.